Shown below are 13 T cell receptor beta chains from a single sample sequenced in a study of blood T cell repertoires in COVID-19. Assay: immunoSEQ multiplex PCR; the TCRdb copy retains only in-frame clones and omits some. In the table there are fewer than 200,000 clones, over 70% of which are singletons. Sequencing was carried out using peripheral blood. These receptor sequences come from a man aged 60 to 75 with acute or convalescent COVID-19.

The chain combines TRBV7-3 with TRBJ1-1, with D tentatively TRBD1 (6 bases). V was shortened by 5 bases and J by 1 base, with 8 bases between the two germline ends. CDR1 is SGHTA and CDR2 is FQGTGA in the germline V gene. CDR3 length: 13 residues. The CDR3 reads CASSTQGNTEAFF. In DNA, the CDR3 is TGTGCCAGCAGCACACAGGGGAACACTGAAGCTTTCTTT.

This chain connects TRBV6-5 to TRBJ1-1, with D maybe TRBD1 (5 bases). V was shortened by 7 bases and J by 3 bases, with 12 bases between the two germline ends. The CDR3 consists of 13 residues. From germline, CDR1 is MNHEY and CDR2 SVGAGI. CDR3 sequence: CASIGGLDTEAFF. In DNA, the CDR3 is TGTGCCAGCATCGGGGGTCTAGACACTGAAGCTTTCTTT.

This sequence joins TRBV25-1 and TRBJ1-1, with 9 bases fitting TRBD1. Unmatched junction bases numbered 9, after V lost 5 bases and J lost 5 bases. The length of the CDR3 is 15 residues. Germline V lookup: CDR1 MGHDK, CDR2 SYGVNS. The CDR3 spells CASSNSGQGDTEAFF. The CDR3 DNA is TGTGCCAGCAGTAACTCGGGACAGGGAGATACTGAAGCTTTCTTT.

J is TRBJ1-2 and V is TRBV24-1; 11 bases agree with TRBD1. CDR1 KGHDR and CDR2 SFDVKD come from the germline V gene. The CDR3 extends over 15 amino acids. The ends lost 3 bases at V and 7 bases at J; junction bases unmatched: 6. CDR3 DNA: TGTGCCACCAGTGATACAAGGACAGGGGGCTTTGGCTACACCTTC. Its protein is CATSDTRTGGFGYTF.

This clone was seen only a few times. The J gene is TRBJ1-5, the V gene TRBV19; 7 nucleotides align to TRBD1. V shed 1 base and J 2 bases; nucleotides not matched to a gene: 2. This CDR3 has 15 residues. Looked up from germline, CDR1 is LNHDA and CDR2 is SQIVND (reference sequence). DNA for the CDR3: TGTGCCAGTAGTATAGGGCAGGGGGGCAATCAGCCCCAGCATTTT. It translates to CASSIGQGGNQPQHF.

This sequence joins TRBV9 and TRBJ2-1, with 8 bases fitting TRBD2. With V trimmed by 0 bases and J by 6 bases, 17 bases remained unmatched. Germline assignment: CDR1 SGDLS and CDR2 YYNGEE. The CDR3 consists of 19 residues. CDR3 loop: CASSVGPSREAGALNEQFF. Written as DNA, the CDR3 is TGTGCCAGCAGCGTAGGCCCCTCCCGGGAAGCGGGGGCCCTCAATGAGCAGTTCTTC.

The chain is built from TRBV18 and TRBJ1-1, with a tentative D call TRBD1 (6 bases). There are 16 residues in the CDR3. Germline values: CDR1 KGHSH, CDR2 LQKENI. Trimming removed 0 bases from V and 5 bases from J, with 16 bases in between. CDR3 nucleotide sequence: TGTGCCAGCTCACCACCGTGGCAGGGGCGCAGGACTGAAGCTTTCTTT. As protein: CASSPPWQGRRTEAFF.

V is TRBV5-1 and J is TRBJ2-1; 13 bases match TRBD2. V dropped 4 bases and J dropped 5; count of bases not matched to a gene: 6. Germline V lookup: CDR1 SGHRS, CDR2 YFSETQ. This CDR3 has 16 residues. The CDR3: CASSRLAGGVHNEQFF. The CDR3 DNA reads TGCGCCAGCAGCCGACTAGCGGGGGGCGTCCACAATGAGCAGTTCTTC.

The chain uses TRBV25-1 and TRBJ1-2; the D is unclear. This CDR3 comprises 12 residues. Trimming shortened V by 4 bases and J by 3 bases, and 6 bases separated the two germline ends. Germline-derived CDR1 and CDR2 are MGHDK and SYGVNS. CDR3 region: CASSAGYYGYTF. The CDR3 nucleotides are TGTGCCAGCAGTGCAGGCTACTATGGCTACACCTTC.

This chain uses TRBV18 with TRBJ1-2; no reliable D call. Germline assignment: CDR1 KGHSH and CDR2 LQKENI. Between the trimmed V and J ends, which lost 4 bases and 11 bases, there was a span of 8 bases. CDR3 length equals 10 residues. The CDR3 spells CASSLGVYTF. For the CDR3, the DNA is TGTGCCAGCTCACTGGGCGTTTACACCTTC.

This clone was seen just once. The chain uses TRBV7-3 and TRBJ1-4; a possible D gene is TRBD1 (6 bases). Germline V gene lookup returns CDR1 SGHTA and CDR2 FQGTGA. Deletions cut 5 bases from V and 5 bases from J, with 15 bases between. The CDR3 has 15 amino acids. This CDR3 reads CASSETGQRNEKLFF. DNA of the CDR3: TGTGCCAGCAGCGAAACAGGGCAACGCAATGAAAAACTGTTTTTT.

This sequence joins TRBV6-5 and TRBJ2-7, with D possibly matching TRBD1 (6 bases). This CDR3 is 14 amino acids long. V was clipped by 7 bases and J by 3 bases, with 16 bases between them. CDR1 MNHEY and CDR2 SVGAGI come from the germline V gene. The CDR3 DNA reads TGTGCCAGCACCCAGGGGCTAGGGGGCTACGAGCAGTACTTC. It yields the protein CASTQGLGGYEQYF.

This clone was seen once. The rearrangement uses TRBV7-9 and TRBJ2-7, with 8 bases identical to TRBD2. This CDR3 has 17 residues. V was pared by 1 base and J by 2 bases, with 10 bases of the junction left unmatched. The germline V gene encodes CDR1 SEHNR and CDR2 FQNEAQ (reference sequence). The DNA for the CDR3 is TGTGCCAGCAGCTTAGGGGTCGGCGGGGGGCATACCTACGAGCAGTACTTC. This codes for CASSLGVGGGHTYEQYF. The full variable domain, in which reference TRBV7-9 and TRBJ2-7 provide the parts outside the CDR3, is DTGVSQNPRHKITKRGQNVTFRCDPISEHNRLYWYRQTLGQGPEFLTYFQNEAQLEKSRLLSDRFSAERPKGSFSTLEIQRTEQGDSAMYLCASSLGVGGGHTYEQYFGPGTRLTVT.